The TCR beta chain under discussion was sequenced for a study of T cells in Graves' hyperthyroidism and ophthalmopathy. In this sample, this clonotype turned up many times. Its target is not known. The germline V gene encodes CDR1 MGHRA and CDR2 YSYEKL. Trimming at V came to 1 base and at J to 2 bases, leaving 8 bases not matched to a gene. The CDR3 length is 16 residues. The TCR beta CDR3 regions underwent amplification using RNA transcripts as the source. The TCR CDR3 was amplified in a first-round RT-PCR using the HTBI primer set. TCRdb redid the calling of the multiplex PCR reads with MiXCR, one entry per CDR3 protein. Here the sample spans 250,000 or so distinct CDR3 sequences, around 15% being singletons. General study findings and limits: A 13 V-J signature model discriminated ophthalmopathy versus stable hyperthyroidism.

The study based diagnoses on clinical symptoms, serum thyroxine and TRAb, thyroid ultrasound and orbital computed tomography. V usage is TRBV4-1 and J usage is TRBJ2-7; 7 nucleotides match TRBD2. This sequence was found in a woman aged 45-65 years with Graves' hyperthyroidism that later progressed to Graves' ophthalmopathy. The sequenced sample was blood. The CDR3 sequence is CASSQGEGWHPYEQYF. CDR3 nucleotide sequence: TGCGCCAGCAGCCAAGGGGAGGGGTGGCACCCCTACGAGCAGTACTTC.